The present T cell receptor beta chain was sequenced within a study of blood T cell repertoires in COVID-19. CDR1 and CDR2 (germline): MNHEY, SVGEGT. Trimming cost V 2 bases and J 11 bases, with 19 bases left between them. The CDR3 runs 16 residues. In the original processing: Counts of nucleated cells, estimated from reference gene primer amplification, were obtained. Only in-frame clones appear in the TCRdb table, and some are missing; sequencing was by immunoSEQ multiplex PCR. V and J calls and clone size are those listed in that table; D and trimming were worked out from the DNA. The table has approximately 490,000 clones, approximately 90% seen once. Assignment of participants to cohorts was predicated upon participant-reported clinical history.

J is TRBJ1-6 and V is TRBV6-2 or TRBV6-3, with a tentative D call TRBD1 (6 bases). The sequenced material came from PBMCs or T cells enriched from blood (not recorded which). The clonotype originates from a woman in her sixties who had recovered from COVID-19. CDR3 sequence reads: CASSYRKPGHFTPLHF. CDR3 DNA sequence: TGTGCCAGCAGTTACCGAAAACCGGGACATTTCACACCCCTCCACTTT.